Below are 19 T cell receptor beta chains sequenced from a single sample in a study of blood T cell repertoires in COVID-19. Sequenced by immunoSEQ multiplex PCR; TCRdb stores in-frame clones only, minus some. The table has around 68,000 clones, more than 75% seen once. Sample: peripheral blood. Every receptor here comes from a man aged 45-60 years with active COVID-19.

The J gene is TRBJ1-2, the V gene TRBV4-1; 9 bases map to TRBD1. Germline CDR1 reads MGHRA; CDR2 reads YSYEKL. The J segment lost 4 bases and the V segment lost 1 base, leaving 7 bases of the junction unmatched. The CDR3 totals 16 residues. The CDR3 spells CASSQADRGLIYGYTF. The CDR3 nucleotides are TGCGCCAGCAGCCAAGCCGACAGGGGGTTAATCTATGGCTACACCTTC.

The rearrangement uses TRBV11-2 and TRBJ2-1; perhaps TRBD2 as D (5 bases). In germline, CDR1 is SGHAT, CDR2 FQNNGV. V was trimmed by 2 bases and J by 0 bases, leaving 8 bases between them. The length of the CDR3 is 15 residues. The CDR3 region is CASSLWRSSYNEQFF. CDR3 in DNA: TGTGCCAGCAGCTTATGGAGGAGCTCCTACAATGAGCAGTTCTTC.

The table lists this clone with a few counts. The rearrangement joins TRBV11-2 to TRBJ2-5; 9 positions match TRBD1. The CDR3 is 12 amino acids. Germline trimming cut 10 bases from V and 4 bases from J; bases unmatched to any gene: 4. From germline, CDR1 is SGHAT and CDR2 FQNNGV. This chain's CDR3 is CATSQGAETQYF. For the CDR3, the DNA is TGTGCCACCTCACAGGGGGCAGAGACCCAGTACTTC.

The chain links TRBV7-9 to TRBJ1-6; D unresolved. The germline V gene encodes CDR1 SEHNR and CDR2 FQNEAQ (reference sequence). CDR3 length equals 13 residues. The V end lost 4 bases, the J end lost 9 bases, and 10 bases lay between the germline ends. CDR3 DNA sequence: TGTGCCAGCAGCTCATATCCTAGTTCACCCCTCCACTTT. Translated: CASSSYPSSPLHF. The variable domain in full, completed from reference TRBV7-9 and TRBJ1-6, reads DTGVSQNPRHKITKRGQNVTFRCDPISEHNRLYWYRQTLGQGPEFLTYFQNEAQLEKSRLLSDRFSAERPKGSFSTLEIQRTEQGDSAMYLCASSSYPSSPLHFGNGTRLTVT.

The J gene is TRBJ1-4, the V gene TRBV28; no definite D call. V lost 4 bases to trimming and J lost 7 bases, with 16 bases between them. The CDR3 is 15 amino acids. CDR1 and CDR2 from the germline V gene are MDHEN and SYDVKM. The CDR3 nucleotides are TGTGCCAGCAGTTCAACCGGGATCCGGAGTGAAAAACTGTTTTTT. This encodes CASSSTGIRSEKLFF.

The chain uses TRBV9 and TRBJ1-3; D possibly corresponds to TRBD1 (5 bases). This CDR3 is 16 amino acids long. Germline-derived CDR1 and CDR2 are SGDLS and YYNGEE. V lost 2 bases, J lost 0 bases, and 12 bases lay in between. The CDR3 protein is CASSVSGGTSGNTIYF. For the CDR3, the DNA is TGTGCCAGCAGCGTGTCGGGGGGGACCTCTGGAAACACCATATATTTT. Based on the CDR3 plus reference TRBV9 and TRBJ1-3, the full variable domain is DSGVTQTPKHLITATGQRVTLRCSPRSGDLSVYWYQQSLDQGLQFLIQYYNGEERAKGNILERFSAQQFPDLHSELNLSSLELGDSALYFCASSVSGGTSGNTIYFGEGSWLTVV.

This chain uses TRBV7-2 with TRBJ2-7; 9 nucleotides line up with TRBD2. With V trimmed by 2 bases and J by 2 bases, 10 bases remained unmatched. The CDR3 contains 17 residues. Per the germline V gene, CDR1 is SGHTA and CDR2 is FQGNSA. The CDR3 DNA sequence: TGTGCCAGCAGCTTAATGCAGGGTGCTAGCGGGGCCTACGAGCAGTACTTC. This translates into CASSLMQGASGAYEQYF.

This clone was seen just once. The CDR3: CASSLDPGTERTNYGYTF. CDR3 nucleotides: TGTGCCAGCAGCTTGGACCCAGGGACAGAACGAACTAACTATGGCTACACCTTC. The chain carries TRBV5-5 and TRBJ1-2, with 7 bases identical to TRBD1. The trim removed 0 bases at V and 0 bases at J, leaving 11 bases unmatched. Per the germline V gene, CDR1 is SGHKS and CDR2 is YYEKEE (reference sequence). CDR3 size: 18 residues.

The V call is TRBV5-1, the J call TRBJ1-1; tentative D call: TRBD1 (5 bases). This CDR3 region has 15 residues. Trimming stripped 0 bases from V and 4 bases from J, with 13 bases between. Germline CDR1 SGHRS, CDR2 YFSETQ. The CDR3 DNA reads TGCGCCAGCAGCTTGGCCGGAGGGGTGAGCACTGAAGCTTTCTTT. As protein: CASSLAGGVSTEAFF.

The chain couples TRBV24-1 to TRBJ2-7, with TRBD1 identical over 12 bases. CDR3 length: 16 residues. Trimming at V came to 2 bases and at J to 5 bases, leaving 6 bases not matched to a gene. In germline, CDR1 is KGHDR, CDR2 SFDVKD. Here the CDR3 reads CATSDSGDRGRHEQYF. The CDR3 region has the DNA TGTGCCACCAGTGATTCCGGGGACAGGGGGCGCCACGAGCAGTACTTC.

V usage is TRBV6-2 or TRBV6-3 and J usage is TRBJ1-2; TRBD1 aligns across 12 bases. This CDR3 comprises 15 residues. The germline V gene encodes CDR1 MNHEY and CDR2 SVGEGT. With V trimmed by 4 bases and J by 4 bases, 4 bases remained unmatched. In DNA form, the CDR3 reads TGTGCCAGCAGTTCCGGGACAGGGGGCATCTATGGCTACACCTTC. It is translated as CASSSGTGGIYGYTF.

The chain recombines TRBV3-1 (or the pseudogene TRBV3-2) with TRBJ2-6; tentative D call: TRBD2 (5 bases). Between the trimmed V and J ends, which lost 3 bases and 0 bases, there was a span of 12 bases. CDR1 and CDR2 from the germline V gene are LGHDT and YNNKEL (reference sequence). The CDR3 totals 17 residues. The CDR3 sequence: CASSHSDFASGANVLTF. The CDR3 DNA is TGTGCCAGCAGCCATTCGGACTTTGCCTCTGGGGCCAACGTCCTGACTTTC.

The chain carries TRBV5-6 and TRBJ1-2; maybe TRBD1 (5 bases). Trimming pared 2 bases from V and 7 bases from J, leaving 15 bases between. The CDR3 runs 14 residues. Germline V gene lookup returns CDR1 SGHDT and CDR2 YYEEEE. The CDR3 region has the DNA TGTGCCAGCAGCTTCGCGTCTGGGGCAGGTGGCTACACCTTC. Residues: CASSFASGAGGYTF.

J is TRBJ2-3 and V is TRBV7-3; 11 positions match TRBD2. The J segment lost 5 bases and the V segment lost 1 base, leaving 2 bases of the junction unmatched. Germline values: CDR1 SGHTA, CDR2 FQGTGA. The CDR3 is made up of 15 amino acids. The CDR3 DNA reads TGTGCCAGCAGCTTAATAGCGGGGGGGCTAGATACGCAGTATTTT. Translated, it gives CASSLIAGGLDTQYF.

The genes are TRBV11-3 and TRBJ2-6; TRBD1 matches 8 bases. Germline CDR1 reads SGHNT; CDR2 reads YENEEA. J was trimmed by 0 bases and V by 4 bases; bases with no gene match: 5. The CDR3 loop spans 17 amino acids. The CDR3 loop reads CASSSGQGRSGANVLTF. The DNA of the CDR3 is TGTGCCAGCAGCTCCGGACAGGGCCGCTCTGGGGCCAACGTCCTGACTTTC. Supplemented by reference TRBV11-3 and TRBJ2-6, the full variable domain reads EAGVVQSPRYKIIEKKQPVAFWCNPISGHNTLYWYLQNLGQGPELLIRYENEEAVDDSQLPKDRFSAERLKGVDSTLKIQPAELGDSAVYLCASSSGQGRSGANVLTFGAGSRLTVL.

The V gene is TRBV6-6, the J gene TRBJ1-2, with a weak D call TRBD1 (5 bases). The ends were cut back, 8 bases at V and 1 base at J, with 14 bases in the middle. Germline assignment: CDR1 MNHNY and CDR2 SVGAGI (reference sequence). The CDR3 totals 14 residues. This chain's CDR3 is CASRGGAHNYGYTF. The CDR3 DNA reads TGTGCCAGCCGGGGAGGGGCCCATAACTATGGCTACACCTTC.

The chain carries TRBV7-8 and TRBJ2-7; TRBD2 agrees at 7 bases. This CDR3 contains 14 residues. Trimming cost V 7 bases and J 6 bases; bases outside gene matches: 12. CDR1 is SGHVS and CDR2 is FQNEAQ in the germline V gene. The CDR3 protein is CASNPTFGGGEQYF. The CDR3 nucleotides read TGTGCCAGCAACCCAACCTTTGGGGGGGGCGAGCAGTACTTC.

The sample holds one count of this clone. The chain carries TRBV28 and TRBJ2-1, with 8 nucleotides matching TRBD2. This CDR3 is 12 amino acids long. After removal of 2 bases from V and 15 bases from J, the junction contained 6 bases not matched to a gene. The germline V gene has CDR1 MDHEN and CDR2 SYDVKM. The CDR3: CASSLGRGVRFF. The DNA of the CDR3 is TGTGCCAGCAGTTTAGGGCGGGGGGTAAGGTTCTTC.

This clone appeared once. The V gene is TRBV7-9, the J gene TRBJ1-4, with D possibly TRBD1 on 6 matching bases. The V gene lost 5 bases and the J gene lost 0 bases, with 19 bases spanning the gap. Germline V gives CDR1 SEHNR, CDR2 FQNEAQ (reference sequence). The CDR3 runs to 18 residues. The CDR3 loop reads CASSLRPRTAATNEKLFF. The DNA of the CDR3 is TGTGCCAGCAGCCTGCGACCCCGGACAGCTGCAACTAATGAAAAACTGTTTTTT.